Below are 28 T cell receptor beta chains sequenced from a single sample in a study of monozygotic twins with inflammatory bowel disease. TCRdb re-called the 5' RACE reads; one entry per CDR3 protein, DNA not given. The sample holds some 150,000 distinct CDR3 sequences. The source material was blood. Every receptor here comes from a human donor with ulcerative colitis or Crohn's disease, or a healthy co-twin of an affected twin (not recorded which).

The chain is built from TRBV5-1 and TRBJ1-5; the D gene TCRdb calls, TRBD1, cannot be checked with no DNA. This CDR3 region has 15 residues. Germline assignment: CDR1 SGHRS and CDR2 YFSETQ. CDR3 sequence reads: CASSLGGARNQPQHF.

The rearrangement links TRBV7-2 to TRBJ2-5; lacking DNA, the TRBD1 call made by TCRdb goes unchecked. Per germline, CDR1 SGHTA and CDR2 FQGNSA. The CDR3 runs 15 residues. The CDR3 is CASSPGQGLQETQYF.

The chain uses TRBV29-1 and TRBJ2-2; the TCRdb D gene call, TRBD2, has no DNA to confirm it. The germline V gene encodes CDR1 SQVTM and CDR2 ANQGSEA. The CDR3 contains 13 residues. CDR3 loop: CSVKAGGTGELFF.

This sequence joins TRBV6-2 or TRBV6-3 and TRBJ2-5; TCRdb picks TRBD2, but there is no DNA to check that call. This CDR3 region has 15 residues. Per germline, CDR1 MNHEY and CDR2 SVGEGT. Here the CDR3 reads CASSAARDSEMPQYF.

The J gene is TRBJ2-7, the V gene TRBV20-1; TCRdb indicates TRBD1, and absent DNA this call remains unverified. CDR1 is DFQATT, CDR2 SNEGSKA, per germline (reference sequence). This CDR3 has 12 amino acids. The CDR3 sequence: CSADEGAYEQYF.

V is TRBV20-1 and J is TRBJ2-7; with no DNA, the TCRdb D assignment of TRBD1 cannot be verified. This CDR3 is built from 14 residues. Germline CDR1 DFQATT, CDR2 SNEGSKA (reference sequence). CDR3 sequence reads: CSAIPRGAYYEQYF.

This sequence joins TRBV20-1 and TRBJ2-7; the TCRdb call, TRBD2, lacks DNA for checking. The CDR3 sequence is 14 residues long. Germline assignment: CDR1 DFQATT and CDR2 SNEGSKA (reference sequence). CDR3 in amino acids: CSALTSGGDYEQYF.

V is TRBV7-2 and J is TRBJ2-2; TCRdb returns TRBD1, unconfirmable since there is no DNA. The CDR3 sequence is 15 residues long. Germline loops: CDR1 SGHTA, CDR2 FQGNSA. The CDR3 sequence: CASRGGGGFTGELFF.

The rearrangement links TRBV19 to TRBJ2-5; TCRdb outputs TRBD2, but without DNA this stays unchecked. Per germline, CDR1 LNHDA and CDR2 SQIVND (reference sequence). This CDR3 comprises 15 residues. The CDR3 loop reads CASSLLMSGQETQYF.

The V and J genes are TRBV7-2 and TRBJ1-1. The CDR3 is made up of 11 amino acids. Germline CDR1 and CDR2: SGHTA and FQGNSA. This chain's CDR3 is CASSFKAGAFF.

This rearrangement joins TRBV28 to TRBJ1-6. The CDR3 extends over 12 amino acids. CDR1 is MDHEN, CDR2 SYDVKM, per germline. CDR3: CATHVANSPLHF.

The rearrangement uses TRBV3-1 and TRBJ2-7; TCRdb indicates TRBD1, and absent DNA this call remains unverified. Germline values: CDR1 LGHDT, CDR2 YNNKEL (reference sequence). There are 15 residues in the CDR3. The CDR3 spells CASSRELTRGYEQYF.

This sequence joins TRBV28 and TRBJ2-2; the D gene TCRdb calls, TRBD1, cannot be checked with no DNA. This CDR3 comprises 14 residues. Germline CDR1 and CDR2: MDHEN and SYDVKM. The CDR3 here is CASSSGGWAGELFF.

The rearrangement joins TRBV29-1 to TRBJ2-6. The germline gives CDR1 SQVTM, CDR2 ANQGSEA. This CDR3 has 11 residues. CDR3 sequence reads: CSVTMANVLTF.

This chain joins TRBV6-1 and TRBJ1-2. The CDR3 covers 13 residues. Germline assignment: CDR1 MNHNS and CDR2 SASEGT. Here the CDR3 reads CASSEQAEYGYTF.

The chain combines TRBV12-3 or TRBV12-4 with TRBJ1-6; TCRdb returns TRBD1, unconfirmable since there is no DNA. The CDR3 spans 13 residues. This chain's CDR3 is CASRDTNNSPLHF.

The V call is TRBV12-3 or TRBV12-4, the J call TRBJ2-1; the D call from TCRdb, TRBD1, cannot be confirmed without DNA. This CDR3 is built from 12 residues. The CDR3 here is CASSPGWNEQFF.

The V gene is TRBV20-1, the J gene TRBJ1-3. Germline V gene data show CDR1 as DFQATT and CDR2 as SNEGSKA (reference sequence). The CDR3 spans 15 residues. The CDR3 region is CSARPQRGPGNTIYF.

The chain joins TRBV6-2 or TRBV6-3 to TRBJ2-2; TCRdb proposes TRBD1, but this gene call is untestable without DNA. CDR1 is MNHEY, CDR2 SVGEGT, per germline. The CDR3 spans 12 residues. The CDR3 loop is CASSFRDGELFF.

The genes are TRBV5-1 and TRBJ1-2; TCRdb picks TRBD1, but there is no DNA to check that call. This CDR3 has 14 residues. The germline gives CDR1 SGHRS, CDR2 YFSETQ. The CDR3 region is CASSKGQGEDGYTF.

This chain connects TRBV7-2 to TRBJ2-7; TCRdb gives TRBD2 as the D gene, but with no DNA this cannot be confirmed. Germline-derived CDR1 and CDR2 are SGHTA and FQGNSA. The CDR3 has 15 residues. The CDR3 region is CASSLSLAGEYEQYF.

The CDR3 region is CSAKRGGVWEDTQYF. J is TRBJ2-3 and V is TRBV20-1; TCRdb proposes TRBD1, but this gene call is untestable without DNA. The CDR3 loop spans 15 amino acids. Looked up from germline, CDR1 is DFQATT and CDR2 is SNEGSKA (reference sequence).

The J gene is TRBJ2-3, the V gene TRBV2. Germline CDR1 SNHLY, CDR2 FYNNEI. This CDR3 comprises 12 residues. The chain's CDR3 is CASSDLPDTQYF.

This chain links TRBV20-1 with TRBJ2-4; the D gene TCRdb calls, TRBD2, cannot be checked with no DNA. The CDR3 is made up of 17 amino acids. Germline V gene data show CDR1 as DFQATT and CDR2 as SNEGSKA (reference sequence). CDR3 amino acids: CSASDGLAPNGGNIQYF.

The chain carries TRBV20-1 and TRBJ2-5; TCRdb picks TRBD1, but there is no DNA to check that call. Germline-derived CDR1 and CDR2 are DFQATT and SNEGSKA (reference sequence). CDR3 length: 15 residues. CDR3 sequence reads: CSPLSGQGAGETQYF.

V is TRBV14 and J is TRBJ2-7. This CDR3 has 13 residues. In germline, CDR1 is SGHDN, CDR2 FVKESK. CDR3 sequence reads: CASSQVNSYEQYF.

J is TRBJ1-5 and V is TRBV9; TCRdb proposes TRBD1, but this gene call is untestable without DNA. CDR3 length: 15 residues. Germline CDR1 and CDR2: SGDLS and YYNGEE. The CDR3 sequence is CASSEGQHSNQPQHF.

The chain employs TRBV5-4 and TRBJ2-1; absent DNA, TCRdb's TRBD2 call cannot be checked. Germline CDR1 and CDR2: SGHNT and YYREEE (reference sequence). This CDR3 comprises 11 residues. The CDR3 reads CATEQGDEQFF.